The next 26 T cell receptor beta chains were all read from a single sample in a study of shared clonotypes between healthy human individuals. Assay: immunoSEQ multiplex PCR; the TCRdb copy retains only in-frame clones and omits some. The sample gives approximately 980,000 clones, around three quarters of which show up once; about 1.5% is in the top ten. Material: memory CD4+ T cells sorted from blood. This sample's subset: CD45RA-negative fraction. The origin of the receptors is a man aged 18 to 35 in good health.

The chain couples TRBV13 to TRBJ1-5, with a weak D call TRBD1 (5 bases). V was clipped by 5 bases and J by 13 bases, with 33 bases between them. Germline CDR1 and CDR2: PRHDT and FYEKMQ (reference sequence). CDR3 length equals 18 residues. CDR3 in amino acids: CASSPLNPGAGRSCLQHF. In DNA form, the CDR3 reads TGTGCCAGCAGCCCGCTCAACCCCGGGGCAGGGCGAAGTTGCCTACAGCATTTT. Complete variable domain (other parts from reference TRBV13 and TRBJ1-5): AAGVIQSPRHLIKEKRETATLKCYPIPRHDTVYWYQQGPGQDPQFLISFYEKMQSDKGSIPDRFSAQQFSDYHSELNMSSLELGDSALYFCASSPLNPGAGRSCLQHFGDGTRLSIL.

The chain recombines TRBV7-3 with TRBJ2-5, with 11 bases matching TRBD2. Per germline, CDR1 SGHTA and CDR2 FQGTGA. The CDR3 runs to 15 residues. V was pared by 5 bases and J by 0 bases, with 2 bases of the junction left unmatched. CDR3 residues: CASSAGLADQETQYF. The CDR3 DNA reads as TGTGCCAGCAGCGCGGGACTAGCGGACCAAGAGACCCAGTACTTC.

V is TRBV30 and J is TRBJ2-5, with 13 bases matching TRBD2. CDR1 is GTSNPN and CDR2 is SVGIG in the germline V gene (reference sequence). The ends lost 2 bases at V and 5 bases at J; junction bases unmatched: 11. This CDR3 spans 17 amino acids. The CDR3 loop is CAWSRGRTSGSRETQYF. DNA of the CDR3: TGTGCCTGGAGTCGGGGCCGGACTAGCGGGAGCCGGGAGACCCAGTACTTC. Looking up the rest from reference TRBV30 and TRBJ2-5 gives the full variable domain: SQTIHQWPATLVQPVGSPLSLECTVEGTSNPNLYWYRQAAGRGLQLLFYSVGIGQISSEVPQNLSASRPQDRQFILSSKKLLLSDSGFYLCAWSRGRTSGSRETQYFGPGTRLLVL.

This clone was seen a handful of times. J is TRBJ2-7 and V is TRBV2; D gene unclear. Deletions cut 7 bases from V and 5 bases from J, with 9 bases between. This CDR3 is 11 amino acids long. Germline V lookup: CDR1 SNHLY, CDR2 FYNNEI. The CDR3 here is CASNWRNEQYF. CDR3 DNA: TGTGCCAGCAATTGGCGAAACGAGCAGTACTTC.

This sequence joins TRBV12-5 and TRBJ2-3; TRBD1 agrees at 11 bases. J was trimmed by 7 bases and V by 3 bases; bases with no gene match: 9. Germline lookup yields CDR1 LGHNT and CDR2 FRNRAP. The CDR3 spans 16 residues. The CDR3 nucleotides are TGTGCTAGTGGTTTAGTGGAGGGACAGGGGGGACATACGCAGTATTTT. Its translation: CASGLVEGQGGHTQYF.

V usage is TRBV6-6 and J usage is TRBJ1-5, with a possible D match to TRBD1 (6 bases). With 2 bases removed from V and 0 bases from J, the gap between germline ends came to 8 bases. Germline values: CDR1 MNHNY, CDR2 SVGAGI (reference sequence). The length of the CDR3 is 15 residues. CDR3 nucleotide sequence: TGTGCCAGCAGTTACAGACAGGTTAGCAATCAGCCCCAGCATTTT. The encoded protein is CASSYRQVSNQPQHF.

The chain recombines TRBV5-1 with TRBJ1-6, with TRBD1 identical over 7 bases. With 4 bases clipped from V and 8 bases from J, the junction kept 6 bases outside the gene matches. This CDR3 is 14 amino acids long. The germline CDR1 and CDR2 sequences are SGHRS and YFSETQ. The CDR3 protein is CASSEGGLYSPLHF. The CDR3 bases are TGCGCCAGCAGCGAAGGGGGCCTTTATTCACCCCTCCACTTT.

This chain connects TRBV18 to TRBJ2-5; D gene uncertain. V lost 1 base and J lost 4, with 7 bases in between. Germline CDR1 reads KGHSH; CDR2 reads LQKENI. This CDR3 has 13 residues. The CDR3 reads CASSPRVGETQYF. DNA for the CDR3: TGTGCCAGCTCACCACGGGTAGGAGAGACCCAGTACTTC.

This clone was detected a few times. The chain has TRBV6-5 and TRBJ2-2; perhaps D is TRBD1 or TRBD2 (5 bases each). From germline, CDR1 is MNHEY and CDR2 SVGAGI. There are 15 residues in the CDR3. V lost 8 bases and J lost 4, with 17 bases in between. DNA of the CDR3: TGTGCCAGCGGGGGACCCGGGCGTTCCACCGGGGAGCTGTTTTTT. Its protein is CASGGPGRSTGELFF.

At least ten counts were recorded for this clone. The V call is TRBV21-1, the J call TRBJ2-7; the table gives TRBD2 as D, unverified against the DNA. TRBV21-1 is designated a pseudogene. The CDR3 covers 18 residues. Here the CDR3 reads CASSDERLRGRDPYEQYF. The CDR3 nucleotides read TGTGCCAGCAGCGACGAACGGCTAAGGGGGAGGGACCCCTACGAGCAGTACTTC.

This clone occurred once. This chain connects TRBV9 to TRBJ1-3, with D hard to call. The germline V gene encodes CDR1 SGDLS and CDR2 YYNGEE. The germline V and J ends were trimmed by 0 bases and 0 bases, with 10 bases remaining between them. CDR3 length: 16 amino acids. CDR3 protein: CASSVGRAISGNTIYF. CDR3 sequence (DNA): TGTGCCAGCAGCGTAGGCCGGGCCATCTCTGGAAACACCATATATTTT.

The chain links TRBV7-9 to TRBJ2-5; D is possibly TRBD1 or TRBD2 (5 bases each). This CDR3 comprises 15 residues. The germline V gene encodes CDR1 SEHNR and CDR2 FQNEAQ (reference sequence). The V gene lost 5 bases and the J gene lost 3 bases, with 16 bases spanning the gap. CDR3 sequence (DNA): TGTGCCAGCAGCCGCCTGGGACCTTCCAAAGAGACCCAGTACTTC. It encodes CASSRLGPSKETQYF.

The V gene is TRBV11-3, the J gene TRBJ2-7; 8 bases match TRBD2. Germline V lookup: CDR1 SGHNT, CDR2 YENEEA. The CDR3 contains 13 residues. The trim removed 5 bases at V and 6 bases at J, leaving 6 bases unmatched. The CDR3 loop is CASSRAGATEQYF. CDR3 in DNA: TGTGCCAGCAGCCGAGCGGGGGCAACCGAGCAGTACTTC.

The chain combines TRBV6-5 with TRBJ2-1; D is unresolved. Germline loops: CDR1 MNHEY, CDR2 SVGAGI. This CDR3 spans 13 amino acids. Deletions cut 5 bases from V and 8 bases from J, with 13 bases between. The CDR3 nucleotides read TGTGCCAGCAGTGAAGGGTTCGGGTATGAGCAGTTCTTC. Residues: CASSEGFGYEQFF.

This chain joins TRBV9 and TRBJ1-2; 11 positions agree with TRBD1. The V segment lost 0 bases and the J segment 8 bases; nucleotides outside the gene matches: 3. The CDR3 length is 14 residues. The germline gives CDR1 SGDLS, CDR2 YYNGEE. The CDR3 DNA follows: TGTGCCAGCAGCGTAGCGGACAGGGGGCAAGGCTACACCTTC. Translated: CASSVADRGQGYTF.

CDR3 DNA sequence: TGCGCCAGCAGTCCCCGGGCCGCGGTCTTAGCTAACTATGGCTACACCTTC. Translated, it gives CASSPRAAVLANYGYTF. The gene calls are TRBV23-1 and TRBJ1-2, with D hard to call. TRBV23-1 is given ORF status, its function remaining uncertain. Trimming cost V 4 bases and J 0 bases, with 18 bases left between them. The CDR3 covers 17 residues.

The CDR3: CAGGGGNQPQHF. For the CDR3, the DNA is TGTGCCGGCGGAGGAGGCAATCAGCCCCAGCATTTT. V usage is TRBV6-1 and J usage is TRBJ1-5, with unresolved D. The length of the CDR3 is 12 residues. The V end lost 11 bases, the J end lost 2 bases, and 10 bases lay between the germline ends. The V gene's germline CDR1 is MNHNS and CDR2 SASEGT.

As DNA, the CDR3 is TGTGCCAGCTCCCCCGGGATTACGCGCGGCAACACAGATACGCAGTATTTT. Protein: CASSPGITRGNTDTQYF. This chain joins TRBV18 and TRBJ2-3, with D maybe TRBD2 (5 bases). The germline CDR1 and CDR2 sequences are KGHSH and LQKENI. Trimming shortened V by 6 bases and J by 2 bases, and 21 bases separated the two germline ends. There are 17 residues in the CDR3.

This chain uses TRBV2 with TRBJ2-7; TRBD2 agrees at 10 bases. CDR1 and CDR2 from the germline V gene are SNHLY and FYNNEI. Germline trimming cut 6 bases from V and 3 bases from J; bases unmatched to any gene: 8. This CDR3 contains 15 residues. Here the CDR3 DNA reads TGTGCCAGCAGACATCTAGCGGGAGTCGGCTACGAGCAGTACTTC. Translating gives CASRHLAGVGYEQYF.

The chain carries TRBV5-5 and TRBJ2-1; 11 nucleotides match TRBD2. With V trimmed by 0 bases and J by 8 bases, 4 bases remained unmatched. CDR3 size: 15 residues. Germline V gene data show CDR1 as SGHKS and CDR2 as YYEKEE (reference sequence). The CDR3 nucleotides are TGTGCCAGCAGCTTGGTGGCTAGCGGGAGGTATGAGCAGTTCTTC. Its protein product is CASSLVASGRYEQFF.

The V and J genes are TRBV7-9 and TRBJ2-7; TRBD2 might be the D (6 bases). In germline, CDR1 is SEHNR, CDR2 FQNEAQ (reference sequence). The CDR3 is 17 amino acids. Trimming removed 1 base from V and 3 bases from J, with 19 bases in between. CDR3 residues: CASSLGGFRDSDYEQYF. As DNA, the CDR3 is TGTGCCAGCAGCTTAGGAGGGTTCAGGGACTCTGACTACGAGCAGTACTTC.

The chain recombines TRBV5-6 with TRBJ2-4; TRBD1 or TRBD2 may be the D gene (5 bases each). V lost 3 bases and J lost 8, with 27 bases in between. The CDR3 spans 18 residues. Germline assignment: CDR1 SGHDT and CDR2 YYEEEE. The CDR3 DNA reads as TGTGCCAGCAGCTACCAGGGCGCCGAGGGGCGACTCATAGACATTCAGTACTTC. Translating it yields CASSYQGAEGRLIDIQYF.

The rearrangement uses TRBV7-9 and TRBJ1-3, with TRBD1 matching 8 bases. Germline assignment: CDR1 SEHNR and CDR2 FQNEAQ (reference sequence). The CDR3 is made up of 14 amino acids. J gave up 4 bases and V 5 bases, and 4 bases lay outside the gene matches. This chain's CDR3 is CASSPGTGGNTIYF. CDR3 DNA: TGTGCCAGCAGCCCAGGGACAGGCGGAAACACCATATATTTT.

The chain has TRBV30 and TRBJ1-1, with D hard to call. This CDR3 contains 14 residues. Germline assignment: CDR1 GTSNPN and CDR2 SVGIG (reference sequence). Trimming stripped 3 bases from V and 0 bases from J, with 11 bases between. The chain's CDR3 is CAWRVPNLNTEAFF. The DNA for the CDR3 is TGTGCCTGGAGGGTCCCTAACTTGAACACTGAAGCTTTCTTT. Full variable domain (rest looked up from reference TRBV30 and TRBJ1-1): SQTIHQWPATLVQPVGSPLSLECTVEGTSNPNLYWYRQAAGRGLQLLFYSVGIGQISSEVPQNLSASRPQDRQFILSSKKLLLSDSGFYLCAWRVPNLNTEAFFGQGTRLTVV.

This chain links TRBV6-4 with TRBJ2-3; D perhaps matches TRBD2 (7 bases). The V end was cut by 7 bases, the J end by 5 bases, with 28 bases between. CDR1 and CDR2 from the germline V gene are MRHNA and SNTAGT. The length of the CDR3 is 18 residues. CDR3 region: CASKTNRGGGLPGDTQYF. CDR3 bases: TGTGCCAGCAAGACCAATCGGGGCGGGGGCCTCCCCGGAGATACGCAGTATTTT.

The rearrangement joins TRBV28 to TRBJ2-7; 7 bases align to TRBD1. Germline CDR1 reads MDHEN; CDR2 reads SYDVKM. The CDR3 extends over 12 amino acids. The J segment lost 1 base and the V segment lost 7 bases, leaving 1 base of the junction unmatched. The CDR3 DNA reads TGTGCCAGCAAGGGACAGTCCTACGAGCAGTACTTC. This encodes CASKGQSYEQYF.